This entry is about one T cell receptor (beta chain). The CDR3 is 14 residues long. The V gene end was trimmed by 0 bases and the J gene end by 6 bases; junction bases not matched to a gene: 3. CDR1 is SGDLS, CDR2 YYNGEE, per germline. The sample is drawn from a study of T-cell reconstitution after alpha-beta-depleted transplantation in children. Unique molecular identifiers were incorporated during preparation of the TCRbeta library. TCRdb passed the PCR reads through MiXCR, listing each CDR3 protein once. The table has about a million distinct CDR3 sequences, roughly 29% seen once; the top ten hold over 25%.

The sequence came from a boy in the first two years of life who had a stem cell transplant for SCID, so the T cells may come from the graft donor. This chain links TRBV9 with TRBJ2-1; 7 bases align to TRBD1. The starting material was PBMCs, mostly from graft donor cells, obtained 360 days after TCRalphabeta/CD19-depleted stem cell transplant. In DNA, the CDR3 is TGTGCCAGCAGCGTAGGAGGGGGCCCCAATGAGCAGTTCTTC. Amino acid sequence: CASSVGGGPNEQFF.